This T cell receptor (beta chain) was retrieved from a study of naive and memory T cell subsets. Regarding the study as a whole: A few larger clonotypes appeared in naive repertoires, especially CD8, possibly memory cells re-expressing CD45RA. Each distinct alpha or beta sequence counts as one clonotype.

In this sample, this clonotype turned up many times. What it recognizes is unknown. An equimolar mix of two oligonucleotides served as the beta constant-region primer for TRBC1 and TRBC2. Nested alpha and beta constant-region primers with the SP2 primer drove four PCR rounds on ligated cDNA. TCRdb independently ran MiXCR on the UMI-ligation and nested PCR reads; one entry per CDR3 protein. The sample shows some 82,000 distinct CDR3 sequences, around 10% of them seen only once. This TCR was recovered from a human donor in good health. What was sequenced was naive CD4+ T cells from blood.

As DNA, the CDR3 is TGTGCCAGCAGGTCCGACACATACAATGAGCAGTTCTTC. Protein: CASRSDTYNEQFF. The chain links TRBV6-2 or TRBV6-3 to TRBJ2-1; D gene unclear. Trimming removed 6 bases at V and 4 bases at J, with 10 bases between. The length of the CDR3 is 13 residues. The germline V gene has CDR1 MNHEY and CDR2 SVGEGT.